This TCR beta chain stems from a study of blood T cells in healthy people across ages. Turning to the study itself: When template switching was applied, about one barcoded beta molecule was captured per two T cells.

Study conclusions and caveats: Older individuals had lower TCR beta diversity per million T cells (the decline was roughly linear). CMV status of donors was not determined, possibly confounding expanded clonotype changes.

The CDR3 loop spans 14 amino acids. Losses at the gene ends were 8 bases for V and 3 bases for J; bases not matched to a gene: 10. CDR1 and CDR2 (germline): DFQATT, SNEGSKA (reference sequence). For the second PCR, which ran for about 6 to 11 cycles, a sample-barcoded 5' primer and a J-beta primer mix were used. Each cDNA molecule received a tag from a template-switch adaptor that had 12 random nucleotides. TCRdb re-analysed the 5' RACE reads in MiXCR, keeping a single row per CDR3 protein. The table has around 900,000 distinct CDR3 sequences, 51% seen once. Concerning this clonotype itself: Its matching antigen is unknown.

The chain combines TRBV20-1 with TRBJ2-7; 10 nucleotides align to TRBD2. The receptor was isolated from a woman aged 55-69 years in good health. The sequenced material came from blood. The CDR3 DNA reads as TGCAGTTGGCTAGCGGGAGTCACCCTCTACGAGCAGTACTTC. Its translation is CSWLAGVTLYEQYF.